The next 5 T cell receptor beta chains were all read from a single sample in a study of tumor-infiltrating lymphocytes in primary liver carcinoma. From unsorted bulk tissue weighing about 20-33 mg, DNA and RNA were co-extracted. With a constant-region primer, TCR beta cDNA was made from 450 to 500 ng of total RNA. Amplification in three nested multiplex PCR rounds with slightly modified ARM-PCR gave rise to TCR beta libraries. A C-beta reverse primer and TRBV1-TRBV30 forward primers served in each of the first two PCR rounds, at 9 to 10 cycles apiece. A single record per CDR3 protein comes from TCRdb applying MiXCR to the multiplex PCR reads. The profile shows more than 100,000 distinct CDR3 sequences, around two thirds of them singletons. Specimen: liver tumor tissue from sampling region 1. Stated subset: tumor region T1, superior pole. These receptors all come from a woman aged 55 to 70 with primary liver carcinoma and hepatitis B virus infection.

Notes on this clonotype: A much larger clone is a single base away; this may be a read error. This chain connects TRBV29-1 to TRBJ2-7; D might be TRBD1 (5 bases). Germline CDR1 is SQVTM and CDR2 is ANQGSEA. V lost 7 bases and J lost 5, with 15 bases in between. The CDR3 contains 12 residues. The CDR3: CSGAGRGDEQYF. CDR3 sequence (DNA): TGCAGCGGGGCAGGGCGTGGGGACGAGCAGTACTTC.

This clonotype was seen many times. The genes are TRBV13 and TRBJ2-5; D might be TRBD1 (6 bases). Trimming took 6 bases from V and 4 from J, leaving 15 bases between them. The CDR3 runs to 14 residues. Germline CDR1 and CDR2: PRHDT and FYEKMQ (reference sequence). CDR3 DNA: TGTGCCAGCAGTGGTCCAGGGGCTCTAGAGACCCAGTACTTC. It encodes CASSGPGALETQYF.

Note on this clonotype: A single base separates this from a much larger clone, so it may be a read error. The V call is TRBV6-4, the J call TRBJ2-7; 10 bases line up with TRBD2. This CDR3 comprises 14 residues. Germline V lookup: CDR1 MRHNA, CDR2 SNTAGT. CDR3 DNA sequence: TGTGCCAGCAGCGAGCGGGAGGGAGCTGCGGAGCATTACTTC. It translates to CASSEREGAAEHYF.

With regard to this clonotype: A much larger clone lies a single base off, so this may be a read error. The V and J genes are TRBV12-3 or TRBV12-4 and TRBJ2-3; D tentatively reads TRBD1 or TRBD2 (5 bases each). The CDR3 runs 15 residues. For the CDR3, the DNA is TGTGCCAGCAGTCTGCGGGTTTGGGGGTCAGATACGCACTATTTT. Protein product: CASSLRVWGSDTHYF.

Worth noting for this clonotype: Possible read error: a much larger clone is one base away. The V call is TRBV7-9, the J call TRBJ1-4; 7 bases agree with TRBD1. The CDR3 has 12 amino acids. The germline CDR1 and CDR2 sequences are SEHNR and FQNEAQ (reference sequence). Germline trimming cut 8 bases from V and 8 bases from J; bases unmatched to any gene: 5. CDR3 coding DNA: TGTGCCAGCGCTAGGGGACAGGAAAAACTGTTTTTT. Translating it yields CASARGQEKLFF.